This TCR beta chain is drawn from a study of blood T cell repertoires in COVID-19. TCRdb's copy holds only in-frame clones and misses some; the assay was immunoSEQ multiplex PCR. The repertoire holds about 170,000 clones, around 85% seen once, with roughly 8.4% in the top ten. This clone was recorded once. This CDR3 comprises 17 residues. Germline CDR1 and CDR2: SGHVS and FQNEAQ. The V gene end was trimmed by 2 bases and the J gene end by 10 bases; junction bases not matched to a gene: 12. The TCR sequence derives from an elderly woman with COVID-19, enrolled during active disease. The sample taken for sequencing was peripheral blood. The chain is built from TRBV7-8 and TRBJ1-6, with 9 bases identical to TRBD1. The CDR3 reads CASSLPPGQGVGSPLHF. The CDR3, as DNA: TGTGCCAGCAGCTTACCCCCGGGACAGGGAGTCGGGTCACCCCTCCACTTT.